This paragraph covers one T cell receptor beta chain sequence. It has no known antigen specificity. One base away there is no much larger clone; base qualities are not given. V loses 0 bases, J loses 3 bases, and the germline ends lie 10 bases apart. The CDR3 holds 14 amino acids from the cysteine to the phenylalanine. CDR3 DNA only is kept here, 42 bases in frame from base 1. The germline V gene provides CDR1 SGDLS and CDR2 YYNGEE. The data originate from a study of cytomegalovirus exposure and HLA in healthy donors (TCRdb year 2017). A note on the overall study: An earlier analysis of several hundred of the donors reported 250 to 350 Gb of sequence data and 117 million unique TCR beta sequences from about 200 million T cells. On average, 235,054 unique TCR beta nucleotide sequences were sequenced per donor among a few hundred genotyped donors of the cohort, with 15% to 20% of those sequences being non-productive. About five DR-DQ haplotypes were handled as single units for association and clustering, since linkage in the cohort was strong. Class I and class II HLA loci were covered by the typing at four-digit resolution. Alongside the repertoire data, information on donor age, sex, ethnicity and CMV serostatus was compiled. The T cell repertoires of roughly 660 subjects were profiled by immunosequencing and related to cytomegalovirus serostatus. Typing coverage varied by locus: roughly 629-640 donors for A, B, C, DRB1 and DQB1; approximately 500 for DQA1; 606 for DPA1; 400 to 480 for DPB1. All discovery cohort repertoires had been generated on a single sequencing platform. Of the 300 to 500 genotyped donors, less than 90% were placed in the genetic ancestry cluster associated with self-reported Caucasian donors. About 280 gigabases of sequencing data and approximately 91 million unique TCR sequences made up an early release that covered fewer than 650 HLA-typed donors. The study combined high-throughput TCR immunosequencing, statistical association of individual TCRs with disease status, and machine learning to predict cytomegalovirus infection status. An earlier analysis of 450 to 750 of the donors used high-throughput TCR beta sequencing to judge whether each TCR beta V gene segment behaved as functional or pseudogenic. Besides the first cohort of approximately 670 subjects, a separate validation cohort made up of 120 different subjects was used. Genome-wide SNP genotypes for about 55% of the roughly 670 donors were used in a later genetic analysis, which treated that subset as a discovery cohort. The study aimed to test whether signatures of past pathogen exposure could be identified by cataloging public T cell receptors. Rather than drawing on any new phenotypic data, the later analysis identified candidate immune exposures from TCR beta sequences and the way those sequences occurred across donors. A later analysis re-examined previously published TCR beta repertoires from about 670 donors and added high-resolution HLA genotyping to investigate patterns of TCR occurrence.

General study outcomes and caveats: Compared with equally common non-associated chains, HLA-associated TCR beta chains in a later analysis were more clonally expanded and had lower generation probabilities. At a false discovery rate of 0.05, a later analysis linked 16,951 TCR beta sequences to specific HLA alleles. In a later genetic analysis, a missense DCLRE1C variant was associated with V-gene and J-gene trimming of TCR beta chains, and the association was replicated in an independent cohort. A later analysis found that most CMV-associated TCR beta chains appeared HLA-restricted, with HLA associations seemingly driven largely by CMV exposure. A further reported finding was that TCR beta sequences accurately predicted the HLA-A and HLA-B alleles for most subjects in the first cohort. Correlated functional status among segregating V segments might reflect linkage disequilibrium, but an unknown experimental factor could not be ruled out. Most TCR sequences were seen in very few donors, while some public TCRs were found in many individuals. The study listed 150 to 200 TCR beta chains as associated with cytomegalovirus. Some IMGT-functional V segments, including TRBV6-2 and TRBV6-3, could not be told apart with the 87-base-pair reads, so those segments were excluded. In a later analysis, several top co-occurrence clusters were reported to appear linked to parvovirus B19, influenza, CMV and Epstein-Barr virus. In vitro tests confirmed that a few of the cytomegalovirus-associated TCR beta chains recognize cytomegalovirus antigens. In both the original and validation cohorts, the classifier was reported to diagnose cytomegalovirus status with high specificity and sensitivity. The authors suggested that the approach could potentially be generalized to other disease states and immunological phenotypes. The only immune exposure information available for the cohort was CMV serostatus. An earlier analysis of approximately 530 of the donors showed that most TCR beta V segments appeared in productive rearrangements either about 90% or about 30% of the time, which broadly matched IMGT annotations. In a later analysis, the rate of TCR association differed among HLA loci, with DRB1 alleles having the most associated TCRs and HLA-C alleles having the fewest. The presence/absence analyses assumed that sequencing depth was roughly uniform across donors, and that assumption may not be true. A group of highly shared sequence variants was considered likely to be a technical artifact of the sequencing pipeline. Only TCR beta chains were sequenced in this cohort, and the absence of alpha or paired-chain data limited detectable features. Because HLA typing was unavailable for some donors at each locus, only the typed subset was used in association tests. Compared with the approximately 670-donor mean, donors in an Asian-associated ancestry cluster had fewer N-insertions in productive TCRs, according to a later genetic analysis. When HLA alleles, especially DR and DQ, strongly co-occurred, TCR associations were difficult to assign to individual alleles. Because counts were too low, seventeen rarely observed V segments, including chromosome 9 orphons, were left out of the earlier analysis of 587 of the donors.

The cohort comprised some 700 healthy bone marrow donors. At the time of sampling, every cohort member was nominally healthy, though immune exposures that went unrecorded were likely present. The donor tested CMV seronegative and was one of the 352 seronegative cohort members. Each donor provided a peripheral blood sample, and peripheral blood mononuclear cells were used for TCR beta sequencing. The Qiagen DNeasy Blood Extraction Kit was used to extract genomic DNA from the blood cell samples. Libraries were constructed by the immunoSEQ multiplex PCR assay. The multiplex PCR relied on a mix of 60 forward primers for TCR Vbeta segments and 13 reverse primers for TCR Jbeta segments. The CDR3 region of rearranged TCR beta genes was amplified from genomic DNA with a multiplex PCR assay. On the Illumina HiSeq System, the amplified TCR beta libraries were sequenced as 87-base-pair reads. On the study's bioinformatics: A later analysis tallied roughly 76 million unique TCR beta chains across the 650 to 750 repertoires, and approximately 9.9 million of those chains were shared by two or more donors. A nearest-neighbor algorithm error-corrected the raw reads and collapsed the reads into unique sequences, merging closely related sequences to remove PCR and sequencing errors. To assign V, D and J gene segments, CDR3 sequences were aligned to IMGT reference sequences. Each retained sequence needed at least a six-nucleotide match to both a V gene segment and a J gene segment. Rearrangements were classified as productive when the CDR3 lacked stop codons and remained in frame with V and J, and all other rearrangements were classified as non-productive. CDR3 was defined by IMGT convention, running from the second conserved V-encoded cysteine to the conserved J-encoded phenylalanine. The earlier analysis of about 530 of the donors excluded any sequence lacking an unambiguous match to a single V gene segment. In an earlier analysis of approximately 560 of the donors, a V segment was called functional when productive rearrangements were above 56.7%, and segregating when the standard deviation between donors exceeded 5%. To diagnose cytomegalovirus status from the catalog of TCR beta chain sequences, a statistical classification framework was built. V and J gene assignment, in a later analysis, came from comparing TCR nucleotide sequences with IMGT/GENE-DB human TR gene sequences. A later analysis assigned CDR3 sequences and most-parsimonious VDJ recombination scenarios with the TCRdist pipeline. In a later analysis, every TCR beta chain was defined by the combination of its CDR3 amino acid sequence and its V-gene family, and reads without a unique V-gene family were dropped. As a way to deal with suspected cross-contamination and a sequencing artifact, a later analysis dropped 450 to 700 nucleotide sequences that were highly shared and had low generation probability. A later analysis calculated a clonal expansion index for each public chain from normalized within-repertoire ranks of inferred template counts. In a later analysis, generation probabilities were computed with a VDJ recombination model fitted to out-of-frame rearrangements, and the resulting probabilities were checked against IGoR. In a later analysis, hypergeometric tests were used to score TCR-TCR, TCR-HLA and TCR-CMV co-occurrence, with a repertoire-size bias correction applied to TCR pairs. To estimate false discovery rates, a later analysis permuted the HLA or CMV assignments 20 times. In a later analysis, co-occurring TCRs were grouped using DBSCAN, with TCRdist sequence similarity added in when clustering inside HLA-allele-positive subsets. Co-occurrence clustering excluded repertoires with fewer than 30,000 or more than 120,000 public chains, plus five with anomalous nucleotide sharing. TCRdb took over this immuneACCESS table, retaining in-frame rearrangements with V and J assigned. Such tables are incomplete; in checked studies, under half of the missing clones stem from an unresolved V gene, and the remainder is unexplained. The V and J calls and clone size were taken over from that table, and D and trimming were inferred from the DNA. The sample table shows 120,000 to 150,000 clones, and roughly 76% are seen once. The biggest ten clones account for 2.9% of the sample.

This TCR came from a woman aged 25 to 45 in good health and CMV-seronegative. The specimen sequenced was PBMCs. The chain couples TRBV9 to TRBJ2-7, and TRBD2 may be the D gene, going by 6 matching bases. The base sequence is TGTGCCAGCAGCGTAGGAGACGGGGGCTACGAGCAGTACTTC. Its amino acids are CASSVGDGGYEQYF.